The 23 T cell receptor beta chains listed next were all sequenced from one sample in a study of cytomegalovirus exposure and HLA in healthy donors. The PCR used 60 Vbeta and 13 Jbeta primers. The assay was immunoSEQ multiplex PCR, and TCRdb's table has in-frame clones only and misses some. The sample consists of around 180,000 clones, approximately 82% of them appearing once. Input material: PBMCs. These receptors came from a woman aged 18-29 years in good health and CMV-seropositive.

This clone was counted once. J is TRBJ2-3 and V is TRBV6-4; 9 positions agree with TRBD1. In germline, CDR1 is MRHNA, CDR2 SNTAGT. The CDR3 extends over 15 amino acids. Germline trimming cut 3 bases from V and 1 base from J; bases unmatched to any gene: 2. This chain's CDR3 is CASSERTGGTDTQYF. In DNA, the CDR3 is TGTGCCAGCAGTGAGAGGACAGGGGGCACAGATACGCAGTATTTT.

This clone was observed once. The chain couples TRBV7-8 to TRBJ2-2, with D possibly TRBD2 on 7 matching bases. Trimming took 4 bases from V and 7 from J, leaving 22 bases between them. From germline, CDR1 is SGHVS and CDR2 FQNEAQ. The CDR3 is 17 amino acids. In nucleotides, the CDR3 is TGTGCCAGCAGCTCCTACAATGGCGGCGGGGGCTTCGGGGAGCTGTTTTTT. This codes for CASSSYNGGGGFGELFF.

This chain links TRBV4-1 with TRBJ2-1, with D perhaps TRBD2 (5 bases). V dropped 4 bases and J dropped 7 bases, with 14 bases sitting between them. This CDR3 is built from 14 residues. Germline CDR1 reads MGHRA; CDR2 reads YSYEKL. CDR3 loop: CASSPQESGNEQFF. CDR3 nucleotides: TGCGCCAGCAGCCCACAAGAATCGGGAAATGAGCAGTTCTTC.

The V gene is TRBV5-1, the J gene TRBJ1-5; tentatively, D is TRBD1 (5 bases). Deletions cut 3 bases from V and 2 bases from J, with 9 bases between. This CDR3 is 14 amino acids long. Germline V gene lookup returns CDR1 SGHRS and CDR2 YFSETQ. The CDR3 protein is CASSSSGGNQPQHF. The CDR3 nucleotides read TGCGCCAGCAGCTCCTCGGGGGGCAATCAGCCCCAGCATTTT.

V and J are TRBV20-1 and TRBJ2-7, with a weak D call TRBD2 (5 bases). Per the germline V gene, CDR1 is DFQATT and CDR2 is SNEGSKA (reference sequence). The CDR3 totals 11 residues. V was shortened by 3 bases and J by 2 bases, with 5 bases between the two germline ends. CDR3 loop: CSASGAYEQYF. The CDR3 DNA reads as TGCAGTGCTAGCGGGGCCTACGAGCAGTACTTC.

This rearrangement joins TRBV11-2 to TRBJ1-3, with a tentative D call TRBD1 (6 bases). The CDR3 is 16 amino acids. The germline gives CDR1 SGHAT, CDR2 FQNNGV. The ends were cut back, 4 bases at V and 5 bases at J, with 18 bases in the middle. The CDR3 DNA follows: TGTGCCAGCAGCTCTAGGGGGGGGGCCAGTAGAAACACCATATATTTT. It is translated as CASSSRGGASRNTIYF.

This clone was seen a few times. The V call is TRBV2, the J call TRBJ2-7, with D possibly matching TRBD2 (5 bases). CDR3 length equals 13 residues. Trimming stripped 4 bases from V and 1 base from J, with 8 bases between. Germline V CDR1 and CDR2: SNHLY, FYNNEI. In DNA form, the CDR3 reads TGTGCCAGCAGTGCGTGGACTTCCTACGAGCAGTACTTC. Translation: CASSAWTSYEQYF. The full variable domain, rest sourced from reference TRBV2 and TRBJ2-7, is EPEVTQTPSHQVTQMGQEVILRCVPISNHLYFYWYRQILGQKVEFLVSFYNNEISEKSEIFDDQFSVERPDGSNFTLKIRSTKLEDSAMYFCASSAWTSYEQYFGPGTRLTVT.

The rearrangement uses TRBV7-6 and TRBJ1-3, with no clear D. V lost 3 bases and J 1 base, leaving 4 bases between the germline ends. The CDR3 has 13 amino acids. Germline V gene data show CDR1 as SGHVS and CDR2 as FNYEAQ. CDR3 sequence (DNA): TGTGCCAGCAGCTTCGGGTCTGGAAACACCATATATTTT. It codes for CASSFGSGNTIYF.

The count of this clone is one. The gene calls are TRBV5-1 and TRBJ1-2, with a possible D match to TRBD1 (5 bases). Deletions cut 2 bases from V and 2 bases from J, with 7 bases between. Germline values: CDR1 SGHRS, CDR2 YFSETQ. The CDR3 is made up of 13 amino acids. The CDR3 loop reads CASSFRQNYGYTF. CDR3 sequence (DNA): TGCGCCAGCAGCTTCAGACAGAACTATGGCTACACCTTC.

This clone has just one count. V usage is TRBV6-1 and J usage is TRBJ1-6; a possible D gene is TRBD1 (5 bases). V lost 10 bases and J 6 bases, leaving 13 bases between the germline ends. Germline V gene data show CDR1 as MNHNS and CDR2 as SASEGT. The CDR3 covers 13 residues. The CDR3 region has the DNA TGTGCCACCTGGAACAGGAGTAATTCACCCCTCCACTTT. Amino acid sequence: CATWNRSNSPLHF.

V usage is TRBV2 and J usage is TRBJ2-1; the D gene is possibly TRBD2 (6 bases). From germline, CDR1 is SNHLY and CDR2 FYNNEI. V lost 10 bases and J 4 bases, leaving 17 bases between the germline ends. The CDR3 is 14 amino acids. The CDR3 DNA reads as TGTGCCATACCCCCCGGGACTCCGTACAATGAGCAGTTCTTC. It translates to CAIPPGTPYNEQFF.

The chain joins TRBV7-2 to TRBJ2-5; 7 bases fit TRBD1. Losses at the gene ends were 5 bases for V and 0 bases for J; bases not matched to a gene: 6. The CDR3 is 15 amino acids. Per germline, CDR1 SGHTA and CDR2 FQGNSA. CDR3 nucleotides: TGTGCCAGCAGCCGAGGGACAGCATACCAAGAGACCCAGTACTTC. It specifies CASSRGTAYQETQYF.

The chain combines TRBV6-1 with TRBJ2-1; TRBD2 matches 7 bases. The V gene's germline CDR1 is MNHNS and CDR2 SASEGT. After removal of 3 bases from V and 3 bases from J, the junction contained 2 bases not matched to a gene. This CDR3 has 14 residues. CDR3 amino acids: CASSEAGDYNEQFF. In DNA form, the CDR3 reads TGTGCCAGCAGTGAGGCGGGGGACTACAATGAGCAGTTCTTC.

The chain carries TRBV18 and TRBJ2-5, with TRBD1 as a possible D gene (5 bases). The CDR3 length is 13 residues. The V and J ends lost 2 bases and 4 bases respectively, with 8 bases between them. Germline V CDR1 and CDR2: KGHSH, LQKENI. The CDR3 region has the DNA TGTGCCAGCTCACCAAGGGGTTCAGAGACCCAGTACTTC. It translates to CASSPRGSETQYF.

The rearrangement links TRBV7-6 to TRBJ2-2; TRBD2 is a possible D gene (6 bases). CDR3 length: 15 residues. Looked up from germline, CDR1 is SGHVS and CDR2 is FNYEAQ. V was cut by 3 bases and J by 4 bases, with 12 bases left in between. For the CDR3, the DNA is TGTGCCAGCAGCTTCGGGGGATGGGGCACCGGGGAGCTGTTTTTT. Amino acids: CASSFGGWGTGELFF.

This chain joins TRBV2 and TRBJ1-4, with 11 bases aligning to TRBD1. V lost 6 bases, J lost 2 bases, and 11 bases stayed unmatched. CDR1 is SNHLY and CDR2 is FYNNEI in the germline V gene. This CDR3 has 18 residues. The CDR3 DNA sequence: TGTGCCAGCAGCTTGAGCGGACAGGGGGCGCTTACTAATGAAAAACTGTTTTTT. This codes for CASSLSGQGALTNEKLFF.

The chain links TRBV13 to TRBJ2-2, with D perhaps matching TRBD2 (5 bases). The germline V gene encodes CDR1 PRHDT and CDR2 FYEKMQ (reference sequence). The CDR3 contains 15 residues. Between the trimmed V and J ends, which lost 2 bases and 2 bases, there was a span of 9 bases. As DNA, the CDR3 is TGTGCCAGCAGCTTATCCGGGGTTAACACCGGGGAGCTGTTTTTT. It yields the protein CASSLSGVNTGELFF.

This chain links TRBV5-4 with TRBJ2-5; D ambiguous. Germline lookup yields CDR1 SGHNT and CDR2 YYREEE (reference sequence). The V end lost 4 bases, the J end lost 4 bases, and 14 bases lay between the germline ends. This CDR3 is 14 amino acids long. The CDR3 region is CASSSPWAPETQYF. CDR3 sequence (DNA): TGTGCCAGCAGCAGCCCATGGGCCCCAGAGACCCAGTACTTC.

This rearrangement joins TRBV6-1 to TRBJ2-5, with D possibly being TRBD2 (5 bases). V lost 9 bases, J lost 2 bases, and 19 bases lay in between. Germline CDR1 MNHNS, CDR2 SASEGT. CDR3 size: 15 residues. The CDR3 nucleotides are TGTGCCAGTGCTCGGCGGGCCGGCCTTCAAGAGACCCAGTACTTC. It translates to CASARRAGLQETQYF.

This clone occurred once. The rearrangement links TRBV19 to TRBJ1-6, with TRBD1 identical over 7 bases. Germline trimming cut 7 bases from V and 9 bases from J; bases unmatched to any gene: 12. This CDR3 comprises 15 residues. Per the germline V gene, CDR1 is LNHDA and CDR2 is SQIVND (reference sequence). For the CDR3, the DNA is TGTGCCAGTATCGACGTGACAGGGATCGGTTCACCCCTCCACTTT. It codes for CASIDVTGIGSPLHF.

CDR3 sequence (DNA): TGTGCCAGCACGGACCGGATGGGGGCGTATCAGCCCCAGCATTTT. Translating it yields CASTDRMGAYQPQHF. The chain uses TRBV6-1 and TRBJ1-5; D may be TRBD1 (6 bases). CDR3 length equals 15 residues. Between the trimmed V and J ends, which lost 7 bases and 5 bases, there was a span of 18 bases. Looked up from germline, CDR1 is MNHNS and CDR2 is SASEGT.

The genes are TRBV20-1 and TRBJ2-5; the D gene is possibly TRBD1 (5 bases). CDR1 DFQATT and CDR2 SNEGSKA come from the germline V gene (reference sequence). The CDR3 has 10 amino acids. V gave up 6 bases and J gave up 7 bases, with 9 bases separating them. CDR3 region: CSASQGTQYF. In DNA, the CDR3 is TGCAGTGCGTCCCAGGGGACCCAGTACTTC.

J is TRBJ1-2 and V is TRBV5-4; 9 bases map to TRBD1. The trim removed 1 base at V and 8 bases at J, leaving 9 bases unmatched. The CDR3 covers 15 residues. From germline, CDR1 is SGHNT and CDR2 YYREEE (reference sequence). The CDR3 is CASSLFRTGGQGYTF. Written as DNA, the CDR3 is TGTGCCAGCAGCTTGTTTCGTACAGGGGGCCAGGGCTACACCTTC.